This record concerns one T cell receptor (beta chain) sequence. The data were taken from a study of blood T cell repertoires in COVID-19. Study in general: Sites in the United States, Italy and Spain provided acute and convalescent COVID-19 samples.

Authors' analysis steps: Researchers report that nucleated cell counts were estimated from reference gene primer amplification. Some clones are missing from TCRdb's copy, which holds only in-frame ones; the method was immunoSEQ multiplex PCR. V and J calls plus clone size are reproduced from that table; the DNA served to infer D and trimming. Among 35,000 to 50,000 clones listed, approximately 80% were seen once. CDR3 length: 13 amino acids. Trimming took off 4 bases at V and 4 bases at J, with 7 bases between the two ends. Germline values: CDR1 KGHDR, CDR2 SFDVKD. The clonotype was recovered from a man in his forties or fifties with active or convalescent COVID-19. Sequencing used peripheral blood. The rearrangement joins TRBV24-1 to TRBJ1-5, with D possibly matching TRBD1 (5 bases). CDR3: CATSDPGNQPQHF. The CDR3 DNA reads as TGTGCCACCAGTGACCCAGGGAATCAGCCCCAGCATTTT.